This is a list of T cell receptor beta chains from one sample in a study of radiation and T cells in renal cell carcinoma. The repertoire was sequenced with immunoSEQ multiplex PCR; TCRdb's copy has only in-frame clones and lacks some. The repertoire includes some 43,000 clones, nearly 85% of them detected once, and about 26% sits in the top ten. Sequences were derived from blood, sampled from a patient whose treatment included radiotherapy and nephrectomy. All receptors derive from a woman in her seventies with renal cell carcinoma. Both conserved end residues are part of each CDR3. A D gene is named only where the DNA matches it firmly. Clone size appears in some rows only: once, few, many, or a class for an expanded clone.

v_gene	j_gene	d_gene	abundance	CDR3nt	CDR3aa
TRBV9	TRBJ1-6	.	many	TGTGCCAGCAGCGTAGGGGGCAGCTATAATTCACCCCTCCACTTT	CASSVGGSYNSPLHF
TRBV2	TRBJ2-3	TRBD2	once	TGTGCCAGCCAGGGAGATAGCGGGAGGGCCTCAGATACGCAGTATTTT	CASQGDSGRASDTQYF
TRBV9	TRBJ2-7	.	once	TGTGCCAGCAGCGTAGACCCGGGATCTACCTACGAGCAGTACTTC	CASSVDPGSTYEQYF
TRBV11-2	TRBJ2-1	.	.	TGTGCCAGCAGCTTAGTTCGGGCAGGAGGCAATGAGCAGTTCTTC	CASSLVRAGGNEQFF
TRBV19	TRBJ1-2	TRBD1	.	TGTGCCAGTAGTACGTCGGGACAGCTCCTTAACTATGGCTACACCTTC	CASSTSGQLLNYGYTF
TRBV7-2	TRBJ2-6	.	.	TGTGCCAGCAGCAACGGTCCTGGGGCCAACGTCCTGACTTTC	CASSNGPGANVLTF
TRBV6-7	TRBJ2-3	.	.	TGTGCCAGCAGTTTCGGGGGTCCTGCAGATACGCAGTATTTT	CASSFGGPADTQYF
TRBV5-1	TRBJ1-5	TRBD1	.	TGCGCCAGCAGCTCGAGACAGGGGCCGCGGAGCAATCAGCCCCAGCATTTT	CASSSRQGPRSNQPQHF
TRBV19	TRBJ2-5	TRBD1	.	TGTGCCAGTAGTATTGGACAGGGTTTTGGAGAGACCCAGTACTTC	CASSIGQGFGETQYF
TRBV7-2	TRBJ2-5	.	.	TGTGCCAGCAGCTTCGGACAATACCAAGAGACCCAGTACTTC	CASSFGQYQETQYF
TRBV30	TRBJ2-2	TRBD1	.	TGTGCCTGGAGAGGACAGGGACTCGCGAACACCGGGGAGCTGTTTTTT	CAWRGQGLANTGELFF
TRBV5-5	TRBJ1-6	TRBD1	.	TGTGCCAGCAGTTCACGGGAAGGGGGCGCGTCTTATAATTCACCCCTCCACTTT	CASSSREGGASYNSPLHF
TRBV11-3	TRBJ1-3	.	.	TGTGCCAGCGCAACGGGGTCTGGAAACACCATATATTTT	CASATGSGNTIYF
TRBV18	TRBJ1-2	.	few	TGTGCCAGCTCACCAAAAGACAGGCTACGGGATGGCTACACCTTC	CASSPKDRLRDGYTF
TRBV5-1	TRBJ2-5	.	.	TGCGCCAGCAGCTTGTCTTCTCAAGGGGGGACCCAGTACTTC	CASSLSSQGGTQYF
TRBV2	TRBJ2-7	TRBD1	.	TGTGCCAGCAAAAGGACAGGGGCCTACGAGCAGTACTTC	CASKRTGAYEQYF
TRBV11-1	TRBJ1-1	.	few	TGTGCCAGCAGCCCCTACAGGGAGACTGAAGCTTTCTTT	CASSPYRETEAFF
TRBV19	TRBJ2-7	.	.	TGTGCCAGTAGTATAGGCGGCAGCTTAAGCTACGAGCAGTACTTC	CASSIGGSLSYEQYF
TRBV11-2	TRBJ1-2	.	once	TGTGCCAGCAGCTTAGGTCCCAGGGCAACGGGTGGCTACACCTTC	CASSLGPRATGGYTF
TRBV4-1	TRBJ2-1	.	.	TGCGCCAGCAGCCTATTTACCCTAGCGACCGGGTCCTACAATGAGCAGTTCTTC	CASSLFTLATGSYNEQFF
TRBV6-1	TRBJ2-1	.	.	TGTGCCAGCAGTGACCAGCGCCGGGGGAACTCCTACAATGAGCAGTTCTTC	CASSDQRRGNSYNEQFF
TRBV5-1	TRBJ2-1	TRBD1	.	TGCGCCAGCAGCTCAGGACAGGGAGGTTCCTACAATGAGCAGTTCTTC	CASSSGQGGSYNEQFF
TRBV21-1	TRBJ2-7	.	.	TGTGCCAGCAGCCCCCCGGGGACAGGGCACTACGAGCAGTACTTC	CASSPPGTGHYEQYF
TRBV6-6	TRBJ1-1	TRBD1	few	TGTGCCAGCAGCCGGGACAGGGAGAACACTGAAGCTTTCTTT	CASSRDRENTEAFF